Listed below are T cell receptor beta chains from one sample, sequenced in a study of OX40 agonist ivuxolimab in advanced cancers. Clones were read by immunoSEQ multiplex PCR, and TCRdb kept only the in-frame ones, dropping some. Counted here are 31,000 or so clones, 81% occurring once; the ten biggest clones make up about 20%. The sample was CD4+ or CD8+ T cells sorted from blood, taken in a trial of the OX40 agonist ivuxolimab. These receptors originate from an adult with an advanced solid tumor such as melanoma, head and neck, liver or kidney cancer. The CDR3 runs from the conserved cysteine through the conserved F or W. D genes are given only for firm matches. For some rows the clone size is stated as once, few or many, or as a class when expanded; others skip it.

TRBV7-2	TRBD2	NA	TRBJ2-7	TGTGCCAGCAGCGAAGGACTAGCCGGCGAGCAGTACTTC	CASSEGLAGEQYF
TRBV6-1	NA	NA	TRBJ1-5	TGTGCCAGCAGAAAATCAGGGTCGGGCAATCAGCCCCAGCATTTT	CASRKSGSGNQPQHF
TRBV7-2	NA	NA	TRBJ2-7	TGTGCCAGCAGCGCCCTAGGGGGATCCTACGAGCAGTACTTC	CASSALGGSYEQYF
TRBV5-1	NA	NA	TRBJ1-4	TGCGCCAGCAGCTACCGATCGCCTGGAACATTTAATGAAAAACTGTTTTTT	CASSYRSPGTFNEKLFF
TRBV18	TRBD1	few	TRBJ1-4	TGTGCCAGCTCACCGGGACAGGATGAAAAACTGTTTTTT	CASSPGQDEKLFF
TRBV27	NA	NA	TRBJ1-3	TGTGCCAGCAGTCCAAACAGGGACTCTGGAAACACCATATATTTT	CASSPNRDSGNTIYF
TRBV11-2	NA	NA	TRBJ2-2	TGTGCCATCCAGGGTGGCACCGGGGAGCTGTTTTTT	CAIQGGTGELFF
TRBV15	TRBD2	NA	TRBJ2-1	TGTGCCACCAGCAGACTAGCGGACTACAATGAGCAGTTCTTC	CATSRLADYNEQFF
TRBV28	NA	NA	TRBJ2-5	TGTGCCAGCAGTTTGATCGGATACCAAGAGACCCAGTACTTC	CASSLIGYQETQYF
TRBV18	NA	NA	TRBJ2-1	TGTGCCAGCTCTCAGGACAGAAGGGAGCAGTTCTTC	CASSQDRREQFF
TRBV4-2	NA	NA	TRBJ1-4	TGTGCCAGCAGCCAGGGGTTGGGGGTGGGTGAAAAACTGTTTTTT	CASSQGLGVGEKLFF
TRBV10-2	NA	NA	TRBJ2-7	TGCGCCAGCGAGGCAGATTCCTACGAGCAGTACTTC	CASEADSYEQYF
TRBV7-9	NA	NA	TRBJ1-2	TGTGCCAGCAGCTTAGCCCGCGGCTACACCTTC	CASSLARGYTF
TRBV14	NA	few	TRBJ1-2	TGTGCCAGCAGCCAAGCTGTGGGGGGCTACACCTTC	CASSQAVGGYTF
TRBV4-3	NA	NA	TRBJ2-1	TGCGCCAGCAGCCAGACTTATGGGGGGGCTTGGGGAAATGAGCAGTTCTTC	CASSQTYGGAWGNEQFF
TRBV19	TRBD1	NA	TRBJ1-1	TGTGCCAGTAGGACAGGGGGGACACGGCTGAACACTGAAGCTTTCTTT	CASRTGGTRLNTEAFF